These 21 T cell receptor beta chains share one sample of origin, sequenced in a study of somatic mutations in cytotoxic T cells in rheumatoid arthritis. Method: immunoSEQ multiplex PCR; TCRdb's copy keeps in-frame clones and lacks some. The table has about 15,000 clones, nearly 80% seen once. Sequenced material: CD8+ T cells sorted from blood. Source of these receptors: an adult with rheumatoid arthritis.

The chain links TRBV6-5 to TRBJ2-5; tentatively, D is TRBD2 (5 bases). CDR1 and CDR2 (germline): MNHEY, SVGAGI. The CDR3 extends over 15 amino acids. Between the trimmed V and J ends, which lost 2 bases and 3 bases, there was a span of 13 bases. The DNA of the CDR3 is TGTGCCAGCAGTTACAGCGGAAATAATGAAGAGACCCAGTACTTC. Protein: CASSYSGNNEETQYF.

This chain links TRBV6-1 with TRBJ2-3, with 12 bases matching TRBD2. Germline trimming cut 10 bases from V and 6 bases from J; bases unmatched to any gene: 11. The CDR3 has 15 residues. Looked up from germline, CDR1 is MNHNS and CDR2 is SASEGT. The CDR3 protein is CATGRLAGEVDTQYF. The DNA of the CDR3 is TGTGCCACCGGTCGACTAGCGGGAGAAGTGGATACGCAGTATTTT.

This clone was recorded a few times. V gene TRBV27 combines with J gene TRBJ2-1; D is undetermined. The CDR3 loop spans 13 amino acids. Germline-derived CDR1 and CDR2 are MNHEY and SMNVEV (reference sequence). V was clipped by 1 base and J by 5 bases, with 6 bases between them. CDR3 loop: CASSLFVDNEQFF. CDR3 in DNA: TGTGCCAGCAGTTTATTTGTCGACAATGAGCAGTTCTTC.

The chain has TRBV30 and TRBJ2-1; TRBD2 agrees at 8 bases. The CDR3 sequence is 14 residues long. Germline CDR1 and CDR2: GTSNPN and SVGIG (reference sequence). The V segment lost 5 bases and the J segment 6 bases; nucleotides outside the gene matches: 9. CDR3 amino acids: CAWDLAGPLNEQFF. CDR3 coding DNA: TGTGCCTGGGATCTAGCGGGTCCACTCAATGAGCAGTTCTTC.

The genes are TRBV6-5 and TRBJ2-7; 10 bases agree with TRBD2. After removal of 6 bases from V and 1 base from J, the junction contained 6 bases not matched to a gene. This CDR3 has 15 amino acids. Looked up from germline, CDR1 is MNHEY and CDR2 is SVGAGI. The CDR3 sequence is CASRPTSGTSYEQYF. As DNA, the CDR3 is TGTGCCAGCAGGCCAACTAGCGGGACGTCCTACGAGCAGTACTTC.

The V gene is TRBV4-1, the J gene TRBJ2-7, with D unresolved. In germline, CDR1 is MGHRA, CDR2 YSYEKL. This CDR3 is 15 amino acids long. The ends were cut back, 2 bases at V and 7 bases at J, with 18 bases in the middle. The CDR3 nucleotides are TGCGCCAGCAGCCAACCGGACCGACTCCTACGTGAGCAGTACTTC. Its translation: CASSQPDRLLREQYF.

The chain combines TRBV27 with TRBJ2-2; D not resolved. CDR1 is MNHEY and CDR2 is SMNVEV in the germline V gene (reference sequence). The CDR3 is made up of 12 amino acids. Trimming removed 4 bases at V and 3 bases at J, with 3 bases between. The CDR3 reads CASSYYTGELFF. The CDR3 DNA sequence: TGTGCCAGCAGTTATTACACCGGGGAGCTGTTTTTT.

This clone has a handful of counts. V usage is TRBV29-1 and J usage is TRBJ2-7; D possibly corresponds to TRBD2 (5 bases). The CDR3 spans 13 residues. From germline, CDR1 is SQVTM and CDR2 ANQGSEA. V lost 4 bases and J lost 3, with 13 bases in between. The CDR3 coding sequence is TGCAGCGTTGTGTGGCTAGCAGACTACGAGCAGTACTTC. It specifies CSVVWLADYEQYF.

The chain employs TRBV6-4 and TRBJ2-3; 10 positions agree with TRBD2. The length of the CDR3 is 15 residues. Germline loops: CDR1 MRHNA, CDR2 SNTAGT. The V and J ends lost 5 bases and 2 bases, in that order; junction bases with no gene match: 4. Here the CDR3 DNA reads TGTGCCAGCAGTTCCGGGACTAGCGACACAGATACGCAGTATTTT. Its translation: CASSSGTSDTDTQYF.

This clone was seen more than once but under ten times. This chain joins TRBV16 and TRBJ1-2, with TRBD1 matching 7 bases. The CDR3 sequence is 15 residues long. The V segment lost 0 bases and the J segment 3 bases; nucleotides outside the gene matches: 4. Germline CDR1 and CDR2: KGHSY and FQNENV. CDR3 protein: CASSQSRGGDYGYTF. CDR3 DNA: TGTGCCAGCAGCCAATCGCGAGGGGGCGACTATGGCTACACCTTC.

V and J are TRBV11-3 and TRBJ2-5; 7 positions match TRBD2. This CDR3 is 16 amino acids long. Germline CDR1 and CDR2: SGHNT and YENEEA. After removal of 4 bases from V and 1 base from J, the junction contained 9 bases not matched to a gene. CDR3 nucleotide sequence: TGTGCCAGCAGCTCCCCACCTAGCGGTGCCCAAGAGACCCAGTACTTC. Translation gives CASSSPPSGAQETQYF.

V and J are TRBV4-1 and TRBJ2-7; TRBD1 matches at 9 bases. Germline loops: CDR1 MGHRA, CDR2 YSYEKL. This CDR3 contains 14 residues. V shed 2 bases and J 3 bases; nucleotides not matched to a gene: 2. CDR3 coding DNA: TGCGCCAGCAGCCAAAACAGGGGGCACTACGAGCAGTACTTC. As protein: CASSQNRGHYEQYF.

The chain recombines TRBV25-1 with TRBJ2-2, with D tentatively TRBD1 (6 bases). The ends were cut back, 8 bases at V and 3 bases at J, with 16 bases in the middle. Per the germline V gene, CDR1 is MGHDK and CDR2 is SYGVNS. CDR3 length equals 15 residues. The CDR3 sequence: CASSQRDKDTGELFF. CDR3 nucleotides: TGTGCCAGCTCCCAAAGGGACAAAGACACCGGGGAGCTGTTTTTT.

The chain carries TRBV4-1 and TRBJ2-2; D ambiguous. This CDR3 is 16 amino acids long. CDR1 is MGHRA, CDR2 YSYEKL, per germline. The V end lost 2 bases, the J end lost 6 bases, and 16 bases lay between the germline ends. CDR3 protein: CASSQNSLDPPGELFF. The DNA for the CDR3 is TGCGCCAGCAGCCAAAACTCGCTAGATCCCCCCGGGGAGCTGTTTTTT.

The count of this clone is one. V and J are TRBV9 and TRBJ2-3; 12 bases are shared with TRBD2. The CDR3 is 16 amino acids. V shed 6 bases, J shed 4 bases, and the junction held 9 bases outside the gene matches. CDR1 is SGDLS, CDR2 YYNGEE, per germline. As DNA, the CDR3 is TGTGCCAGCAACCCCGGACTAGCGGGAATTTCAGATACGCAGTATTTT. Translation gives CASNPGLAGISDTQYF.

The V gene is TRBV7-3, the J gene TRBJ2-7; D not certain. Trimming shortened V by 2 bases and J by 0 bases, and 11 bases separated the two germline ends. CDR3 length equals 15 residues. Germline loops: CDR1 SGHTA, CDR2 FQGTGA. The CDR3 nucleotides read TGTGCCAGCAGCTTACTTGGGGTACCCTCCTACGAGCAGTACTTC. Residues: CASSLLGVPSYEQYF.

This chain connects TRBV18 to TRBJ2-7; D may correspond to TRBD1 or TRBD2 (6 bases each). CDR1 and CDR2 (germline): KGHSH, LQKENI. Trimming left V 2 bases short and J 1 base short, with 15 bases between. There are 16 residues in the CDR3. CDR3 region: CASSPTGAPGSYEQYF. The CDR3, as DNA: TGTGCCAGCTCACCAACGGGGGCCCCAGGATCCTACGAGCAGTACTTC.

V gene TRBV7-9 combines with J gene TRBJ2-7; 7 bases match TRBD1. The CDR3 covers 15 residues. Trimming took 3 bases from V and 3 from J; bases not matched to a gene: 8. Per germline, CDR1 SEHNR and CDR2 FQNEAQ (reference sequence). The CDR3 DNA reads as TGTGCCAGCAGCTTCCCCCCGGGACAGATCTACGAGCAGTACTTC. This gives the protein CASSFPPGQIYEQYF.

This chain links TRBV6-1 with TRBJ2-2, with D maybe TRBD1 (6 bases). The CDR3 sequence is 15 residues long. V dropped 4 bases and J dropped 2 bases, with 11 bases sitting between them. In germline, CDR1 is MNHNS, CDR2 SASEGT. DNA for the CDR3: TGTGCCAGCAGTGGGGCAGGGGATAACACCGGGGAGCTGTTTTTT. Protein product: CASSGAGDNTGELFF.

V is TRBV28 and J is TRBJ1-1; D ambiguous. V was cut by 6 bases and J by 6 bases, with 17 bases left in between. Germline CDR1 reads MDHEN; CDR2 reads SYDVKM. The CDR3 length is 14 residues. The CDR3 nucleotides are TGTGCCAGCAGGTCTCACGGGGTGAGCTCTGAAGCTTTCTTT. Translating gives CASRSHGVSSEAFF.

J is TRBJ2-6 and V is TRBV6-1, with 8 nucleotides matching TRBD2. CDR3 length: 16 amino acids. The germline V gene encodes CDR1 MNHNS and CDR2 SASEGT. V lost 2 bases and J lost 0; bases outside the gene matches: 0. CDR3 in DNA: TGTGCCAGCAGTGAAACTAGCGGCTCTGGGGCCAACGTCCTGACTTTC. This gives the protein CASSETSGSGANVLTF.